The rows below give T cell receptor beta chains drawn from one sample of a study of T cell changes during pregnancy in multiple sclerosis. TCRdb's table, derived via immunoSEQ multiplex PCR, lists solely in-frame clones and lacks some. The sample records 80,000 to 100,000 clones, around 91% being singletons. The specimen was peripheral blood, collected after pregnancy. Every receptor here comes from a female donor in good health, enrolled as a control in a pregnancy study. Each CDR3 is given with its conserved first and last residue. Each record gives: J gene, V gene, clone size, D gene, CDR3 protein, CDR3 DNA. D genes are given only for firm matches. Clone sizes are given selectively: once, few, many, or a class where the clone is expanded.

>TRBJ1-1|TRBV7-6|once|-
CASGGYNTEAFF
TGTGCCAGCGGGGGCTATAACACTGAAGCTTTCTTT
>TRBJ2-7|TRBV7-9|-|-
CASSLDTTWEQYF
TGTGCCAGCAGCTTGGACACCACTTGGGAGCAGTACTTC
>TRBJ1-4|TRBV6-5|-|-
CASSYSRRKAEKLFF
TGTGCCAGCAGTTACTCCCGGAGGAAGGCTGAAAAACTGTTTTTT
>TRBJ1-2|TRBV7-8|-|TRBD1
CASSTRQGYYGYTF
TGTGCCAGCAGCACAAGACAGGGCTACTATGGCTACACCTTC
>TRBJ1-1|TRBV23-1|-|-
CASTNTEAFF
TGCGCCAGCACAAACACTGAAGCTTTCTTT
>TRBJ1-5|TRBV7-2|-|-
CASSLRGNQPQHF
TGTGCCAGCAGCTTACGGGGAAACCAGCCCCAGCATTTT
>TRBJ2-7|TRBV7-9|-|TRBD1
CASSLGIPGGLEQYF
TGTGCCAGCAGCTTAGGCATCCCAGGGGGCCTCGAGCAGTACTTC
>TRBJ1-6|TRBV19|few|-
CASSIPPGSALHF
TGTGCCAGTAGTATCCCCCCAGGTTCGGCCCTCCACTTT
>TRBJ1-2|TRBV27|-|-
CASSLLRGADGYTF
TGTGCCAGCAGTTTACTGCGGGGTGCGGATGGCTACACCTTC
>TRBJ1-2|TRBV19|-|-
CASSIEAGKVYGYTF
TGTGCCAGTAGTATAGAGGCAGGGAAGGTCTATGGCTACACCTTC
>TRBJ1-3|TRBV19|-|-
CASSIWADSISGNTIYF
TGTGCCAGTAGTATATGGGCGGACAGCATCTCTGGAAACACCATATATTTT
>TRBJ1-1|TRBV5-6|-|TRBD1
CASSFYTGEGYTEAFF
TGTGCCAGCAGCTTCTATACAGGGGAAGGATACACTGAAGCTTTCTTT
>TRBJ1-1|TRBV2|-|-
CASRRTVSNTEAFF
TGTGCCAGCAGAAGGACAGTCTCGAACACTGAAGCTTTCTTT
>TRBJ2-2|TRBV15|-|TRBD1
CATSSAGTVNTGELFF
TGTGCCACCAGCAGCGCTGGGACAGTCAACACCGGGGAGCTGTTTTTT
>TRBJ2-7|TRBV27|-|-
CASSLEVDSRYEQYF
TGTGCCAGCAGTTTAGAGGTGGACAGCCGCTACGAGCAGTACTTC
>TRBJ2-5|TRBV18|-|TRBD1
CASSPGTQGARETQYF
TGTGCCAGCTCACCAGGGACACAGGGGGCGCGGGAGACCCAGTACTTC
>TRBJ2-3|TRBV7-3|-|-
CASSSGLWPDTQYF
TGTGCCAGCAGCTCTGGACTCTGGCCAGATACGCAGTATTTT
>TRBJ2-5|TRBV11-1|once|-
CASSLRQQETQYF
TGTGCCAGCAGCTTAAGACAGCAAGAGACCCAGTACTTC
>TRBJ2-2|TRBV7-6|-|-
CASSPLWGVGELFF
TGTGCCAGCAGTCCCCTGTGGGGGGTCGGGGAGCTGTTTTTT
>TRBJ1-4|TRBV19|-|TRBD1
CASTMWTGRVEKLFF
TGTGCCAGTACCATGTGGACAGGGCGAGTGGAAAAACTGTTTTTT
>TRBJ2-1|TRBV4-2|-|-
CASSQAYEQFF
TGTGCCAGCAGCCAAGCCTATGAGCAGTTCTTC
>TRBJ2-5|TRBV2|-|-
CASSQSRTQYF
TGTGCCAGCAGTCAGTCTAGGACCCAGTACTTC
>TRBJ1-2|TRBV6-1|-|-
CASSADRVNYGYTF
TGTGCCAGCAGTGCGGACAGAGTTAACTATGGCTACACCTTC
>TRBJ2-2|TRBV28|-|-
CASSTTGELFF
TGTGCCAGCAGTACAACCGGGGAGCTGTTTTTT
>TRBJ2-7|TRBV4-2|once|TRBD2
CASSQALAGAPGQYF
TGTGCCAGCAGCCAAGCGCTAGCGGGGGCCCCCGGCCAGTACTTC
>TRBJ2-5|TRBV4-3|-|-
CASSPTVRRGGLTETQYF
TGCGCCAGCAGCCCTACCGTTCGTCGCGGGGGCCTTACGGAGACCCAGTACTTC
>TRBJ2-7|TRBV30|-|TRBD2
CAWSWGLAGGPDEQYF
TGTGCCTGGAGTTGGGGACTAGCGGGGGGGCCCGACGAGCAGTACTTC
>TRBJ1-2|TRBV2|-|-
CASSPSAGGANYGYTF
TGTGCCAGCAGTCCCTCCGCCGGGGGAGCTAACTATGGCTACACCTTC
>TRBJ1-6|TRBV11-1|-|TRBD1
CASSLRQGLSFGNSPLHF
TGTGCCAGCAGCTTGAGACAGGGGCTATCGTTCGGCAATTCACCCCTCCACTTT
>TRBJ1-2|TRBV18|-|TRBD1
CASSPLGLPGQGVPNYGYTF
TGTGCCAGCTCACCACTAGGGCTCCCGGGACAGGGGGTACCTAACTATGGCTACACCTTC
>TRBJ2-7|TRBV6-1|-|TRBD2
CASSEPGLGSYEQYF
TGTGCCAGCAGTGAACCGGGACTAGGCTCCTACGAGCAGTACTTC
>TRBJ1-4|TRBV6-1|once|-
CASSERLRAGATNEKLFF
TGTGCCAGCAGTGAACGGCTGAGGGCCGGTGCAACTAATGAAAAACTGTTTTTT